The present TCR beta chain was sequenced within a study of blood T cell repertoires in COVID-19. In the study overall: COVID-19 samples collected from the United States, Italy and Spain covered acute and convalescent phases. PBMCs, B-cell-depleted T cells, or T cells were the source of the cDNA or gDNA that made up the material.

The authors' processing: From reference gene primer amplification, estimates of nucleated cell counts were derived. The assay was immunoSEQ multiplex PCR, and TCRdb's table has in-frame clones only and misses some. V, J and clone size reflect that table, while D and trimming were determined from the DNA. Of over 150,000 clones in the sample, about four fifths were seen once. The CDR3 covers 14 residues. Germline V gene data show CDR1 as MNHEY and CDR2 as SVGAGI. V lost 5 bases and J lost 6; bases outside the gene matches: 5. The sequence was collected from a woman older than 75 with acute or convalescent COVID-19. The sequencing sample was made of peripheral blood. This chain connects TRBV6-5 to TRBJ2-7; 12 nucleotides align to TRBD2. The CDR3: CASSPRLAGVEQYF. In nucleotides, the CDR3 is TGTGCCAGCAGTCCCCGACTAGCGGGGGTCGAGCAGTACTTC.